This T cell receptor (beta chain) came from a study of cytomegalovirus exposure and HLA in healthy donors. Study findings and constraints: Across donors, presence/absence analyses took sequencing depth to be roughly uniform. Using a false discovery rate of 0.05, a later analysis showed that roughly 16,000 TCR beta sequences were associated with HLA alleles. Cytomegalovirus-associated status was assigned to approximately 160 TCR beta chains.

A remark on this clone: As yet, its antigen is unknown.

Germline V gene data show CDR1 as LNHDA and CDR2 as SQIVND (reference sequence). The CDR3 extends over 14 amino acids. Trimming at V came to 0 bases and at J to 7 bases, leaving 6 bases not matched to a gene. The study ran its PCR with 60 Vbeta and 13 Jbeta primers. Generated by immunoSEQ multiplex PCR, the TCRdb table keeps only in-frame clones and is missing some. The sample lists under 150,000 clones; roughly 71% were seen once. Sequencing input: PBMCs. The genes are TRBV19 and TRBJ2-7, with TRBD2 matching 7 bases. The receptor comes from a woman aged 40 to 50 in good health and CMV-seronegative. The CDR3 DNA sequence: TGTGCCAGTAGTATAGATGGGAGGGGCCGGGAGCAGTACTTC. This translates into CASSIDGRGREQYF. Based on the CDR3 plus reference TRBV19 and TRBJ2-7, the full variable domain is DGGITQSPKYLFRKEGQNVTLSCEQNLNHDAMYWYRQDPGQGLRLIYYSQIVNDFQKGDIAEGYSVSREKKESFPLTVTSAQKNPTAFYLCASSIDGRGREQYFGPGTRLTVT.